The clone carrying this T cell receptor (beta chain) appeared once. Its antigen is currently unknown. Here immunoSEQ multiplex PCR was the method, and the copy in TCRdb shows in-frame clones only, minus some. The data hold 65,000 to 100,000 clones, with approximately 94% observed a single time. The data were taken from a study of OX40 agonist ivuxolimab in advanced cancers. The germline V gene has CDR1 LNHDA and CDR2 SQIVND (reference sequence). V was clipped by 4 bases and J by 5 bases, with 18 bases between them. The CDR3 spans 16 residues. The study, taken as a whole, reports: Not determined was the antigen specificity of the expanded peripheral T cells.

The source material was CD4+ or CD8+ T cells sorted from blood, sampled in a trial of the OX40 agonist ivuxolimab. V usage is TRBV19 and J usage is TRBJ1-5; D gene unclear. This TCR derives from an adult with an advanced solid tumor such as melanoma, head and neck, liver or kidney cancer. In DNA form, the CDR3 reads TGTGCCAGTAGTAACGTCGAGGGCTATGGGTATCAGCCCCAGCATTTT. Translating it yields CASSNVEGYGYQPQHF.